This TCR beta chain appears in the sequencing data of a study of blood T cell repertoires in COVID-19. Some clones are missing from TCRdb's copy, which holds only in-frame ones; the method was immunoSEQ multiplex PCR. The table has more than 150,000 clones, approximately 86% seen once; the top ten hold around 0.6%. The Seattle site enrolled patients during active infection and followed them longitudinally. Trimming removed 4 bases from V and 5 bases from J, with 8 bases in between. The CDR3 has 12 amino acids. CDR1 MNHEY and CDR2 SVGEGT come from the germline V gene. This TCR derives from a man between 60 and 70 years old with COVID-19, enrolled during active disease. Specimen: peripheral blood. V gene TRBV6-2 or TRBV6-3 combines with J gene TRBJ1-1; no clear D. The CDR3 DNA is TGTGCCAGCAGTTTAACACAGACTGAAGCTTTCTTT. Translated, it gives CASSLTQTEAFF.